What follows are 29 T cell receptor beta chains derived from one specimen sequenced in a study of blood T cell repertoires in COVID-19. TCRdb keeps only in-frame clones here, not all; method: immunoSEQ multiplex PCR. The sample records over 100,000 clones, 82% being singletons. The specimen was peripheral blood. The source is a man in his 70s with acute or convalescent COVID-19.

The rearrangement joins TRBV7-3 to TRBJ1-1, with a tentative D call TRBD1 (5 bases). CDR1 is SGHTA, CDR2 FQGTGA, per germline. V lost 5 bases to trimming and J lost 5 bases, with 15 bases between them. The CDR3 has 14 amino acids. CDR3 loop: CASSPPGGSTEAFF. DNA of the CDR3: TGTGCCAGCAGCCCCCCCGGGGGAAGTACTGAAGCTTTCTTT.

This clone was detected a few times. The chain links TRBV6-1 to TRBJ2-6; the match to TRBD1 covers 7 bases. The CDR3 runs 18 residues. With V trimmed by 0 bases and J by 4 bases, 9 bases remained unmatched. From germline, CDR1 is MNHNS and CDR2 SASEGT. The CDR3 is CASSEARDRVRGANVLTF. The CDR3 DNA is TGTGCCAGCAGTGAAGCGCGTGACAGGGTAAGAGGGGCCAACGTCCTGACTTTC.

The chain combines TRBV3-1 (or the pseudogene TRBV3-2) with TRBJ2-2; TRBD1 agrees at 8 bases. Per the germline V gene, CDR1 is LGHDT and CDR2 is YNNKEL (reference sequence). V was pared by 6 bases and J by 7 bases, with 7 bases of the junction left unmatched. There are 14 residues in the CDR3. CDR3 in DNA: TGTGCCAGCAGACAGGGGGAGTCGGGCGGGGAGCTGTTTTTT. It yields the protein CASRQGESGGELFF.

The chain uses TRBV9 and TRBJ2-2; 9 positions agree with TRBD1. Germline trimming cut 0 bases from V and 3 bases from J; bases unmatched to any gene: 9. The CDR3 loop spans 18 amino acids. CDR1 and CDR2 from the germline V gene are SGDLS and YYNGEE. The CDR3 protein is CASSVDGGGTGYTGELFF. CDR3 bases: TGTGCCAGCAGCGTAGATGGGGGTGGGACAGGGTACACCGGGGAGCTGTTTTTT.

V gene TRBV10-2 combines with J gene TRBJ2-4, with a weak D call TRBD2 (6 bases). CDR1 and CDR2 (germline): WSHSY, SAAADI. This CDR3 spans 15 amino acids. V lost 2 bases, J lost 9 bases, and 17 bases lay in between. CDR3 protein: CASSEPSLAAGIQYF. CDR3 DNA sequence: TGCGCCAGCAGTGAGCCCTCCCTCGCAGCGGGCATTCAGTACTTC.

In its sample, this clone was seen once. The chain employs TRBV6-5 and TRBJ2-3; D perhaps matches TRBD2 (5 bases). The CDR3 runs 15 residues. The germline V gene has CDR1 MNHEY and CDR2 SVGAGI. V was trimmed by 7 bases and J by 0 bases, leaving 14 bases between them. The CDR3 is CASNRAVASTDTQYF. The CDR3 region has the DNA TGTGCCAGCAATAGAGCGGTCGCGAGCACAGATACGCAGTATTTT.

V is TRBV3-1 (or the pseudogene TRBV3-2) and J is TRBJ2-5; D gene unclear. Between the trimmed V and J ends, which lost 1 base and 9 bases, there was a span of 6 bases. CDR3 size: 11 residues. The germline CDR1 and CDR2 sequences are LGHDT and YNNKEL (reference sequence). CDR3 sequence: CASSQAAAQYF. DNA of the CDR3: TGTGCCAGCAGCCAAGCTGCGGCCCAGTACTTC.

This sequence joins TRBV5-8 and TRBJ2-5; TRBD1 aligns across 7 bases. V was pared by 2 bases and J by 4 bases, with 8 bases of the junction left unmatched. Germline CDR1 and CDR2: SGHTS and YDEGEE. The CDR3 is 15 residues long. The CDR3 here is CASSFMTGPPETQYF. The DNA of the CDR3 is TGTGCCAGCAGCTTCATGACAGGGCCCCCAGAGACCCAGTACTTC. The whole variable domain, remainder taken from reference TRBV5-8 and TRBJ2-5, is EAGVTQSPTHLIKTRGQQATLRCSPISGHTSVYWYQQALGLGLQFLLWYDEGEERNRGNFPPRFSGRQFPNYSSELNVNALELEDSALYLCASSFMTGPPETQYFGPGTRLLVL.

The chain employs TRBV19 and TRBJ2-2; possible D gene TRBD1, 5 bases. The germline gives CDR1 LNHDA, CDR2 SQIVND (reference sequence). The CDR3 has 12 residues. V lost 3 bases to trimming and J lost 12 bases, with 11 bases between them. The CDR3: CASSMETVKLFF. The CDR3 DNA is TGTGCCAGTAGTATGGAGACAGTGAAGCTGTTTTTT.

CDR3 sequence (DNA): TGTGCCAGCAGCAGCCGCAGGGGGCTGGGCAATCAGCCCCAGCATTTT. The encoded protein is CASSSRRGLGNQPQHF. The chain joins TRBV21-1 to TRBJ1-5; the table's D call, TRBD1, has no DNA check behind it. TRBV21-1 is noted as a pseudogene. This CDR3 has 16 amino acids.

The V gene is TRBV2, the J gene TRBJ2-2, with a tentative D call TRBD1 (6 bases). V dropped 8 bases and J dropped 0 bases, with 10 bases sitting between them. The germline gives CDR1 SNHLY, CDR2 FYNNEI. This CDR3 is 14 amino acids long. The CDR3 region is CASGTGSNTGELFF. The CDR3 coding sequence is TGTGCCAGCGGAACAGGGTCGAACACCGGGGAGCTGTTTTTT.

The sample holds one count of this clone. The chain joins TRBV11-3 to TRBJ2-2, with 7 bases aligning to TRBD1. V gave up 5 bases and J gave up 4 bases; unmatched junction bases: 4. Germline assignment: CDR1 SGHNT and CDR2 YENEEA. This CDR3 contains 14 residues. The CDR3 coding sequence is TGTGCCAGCAGCCCTCGGGACAGCACCGGGGAGCTGTTTTTT. Its protein is CASSPRDSTGELFF.

V usage is TRBV11-2 and J usage is TRBJ2-3, with 15 bases matching TRBD2. The CDR3 extends over 18 amino acids. CDR1 and CDR2 from the germline V gene are SGHAT and FQNNGV. V shed 6 bases and J 2 bases; nucleotides not matched to a gene: 9. CDR3 nucleotide sequence: TGTGCCAGCAGTCGAAACGGACTAGCGGGGGGGTTCACAGATACGCAGTATTTT. This codes for CASSRNGLAGGFTDTQYF.

The chain has TRBV6-5 and TRBJ1-2; 7 bases agree with TRBD1. V gave up 5 bases and J gave up 6 bases; unmatched junction bases: 9. The germline V gene encodes CDR1 MNHEY and CDR2 SVGAGI. The CDR3 totals 14 residues. CDR3: CASSNLQGYDGYTF. In DNA, the CDR3 is TGTGCCAGCAGTAACCTACAGGGGTATGATGGCTACACCTTC.

The chain has TRBV11-2 and TRBJ2-3, with 8 nucleotides matching TRBD1. This CDR3 is built from 15 residues. V shed 5 bases, J shed 1 base, and the junction held 5 bases outside the gene matches. Per the germline V gene, CDR1 is SGHAT and CDR2 is FQNNGV. CDR3 bases: TGTGCCAGCAGCAGACTACAGGGGGGCACAGATACGCAGTATTTT. This sequence encodes CASSRLQGGTDTQYF.

The rearrangement joins TRBV24-1 to TRBJ2-7, with 8 bases matching TRBD2. The CDR3 totals 14 residues. Germline V gene lookup returns CDR1 KGHDR and CDR2 SFDVKD. V lost 4 bases to trimming and J lost 5 bases; unmatched junction nucleotides: 6. The CDR3 nucleotides are TGTGCCACCAGTGACCCGGGACTAGGCCACGAGCAGTACTTC. Translated: CATSDPGLGHEQYF.

The chain employs TRBV6-5 and TRBJ2-5; TRBD2 agrees at 9 bases. CDR1 and CDR2 (germline): MNHEY, SVGAGI. This CDR3 contains 15 residues. V dropped 5 bases and J dropped 2; count of bases not matched to a gene: 6. The CDR3, as DNA: TGTGCCAGCAGTAGACTAGCGGAAGGACAAGAGACCCAGTACTTC. It translates to CASSRLAEGQETQYF.

The chain carries TRBV10-3 and TRBJ2-3; D unclear. The ends were cut back, 1 base at V and 7 bases at J, with 9 bases in the middle. The CDR3 covers 13 residues. In germline, CDR1 is ENHRY, CDR2 SYGVKD. CDR3 sequence reads: CAISEWQANTQYF. CDR3 nucleotides: TGTGCCATCAGTGAGTGGCAGGCTAATACGCAGTATTTT.

The sample holds one count of this clone. V is TRBV7-9 and J is TRBJ1-4; D is perhaps TRBD1 (5 bases). In germline, CDR1 is SEHNR, CDR2 FQNEAQ (reference sequence). This CDR3 has 14 amino acids. Trimming removed 6 bases from V and 0 bases from J, with 8 bases in between. The CDR3 reads CASRGDATNEKLFF. The CDR3 region has the DNA TGTGCCAGCAGAGGGGATGCAACTAATGAAAAACTGTTTTTT.

CDR3 in amino acids: CASSLGPGLVQPQHF. The CDR3 DNA reads TGTGCCAGCAGCTTGGGGCCAGGGCTGGTTCAGCCCCAGCATTTT. The chain combines TRBV5-6 with TRBJ1-5, with TRBD1 as a possible D gene (5 bases). This CDR3 comprises 15 residues. V was shortened by 0 bases and J by 6 bases, with 13 bases between the two germline ends. Germline CDR1 is SGHDT and CDR2 is YYEEEE.

In the case of this clone: An end of the junction does not agree with germline; a read error may underlie this. V usage is TRBV5-1 and J usage is TRBJ2-3; possible D gene TRBD1, 6 bases. CDR3 size: 16 residues. Germline lookup yields CDR1 SGHRS and CDR2 YFSETQ. CDR3 nucleotides: TGCGCCAGCAGCCCCAGGGGAGCCTCTAGCAGAGATACGCAGTATTTT. Its translation is CASSPRGASSRDTQYF.

This chain joins TRBV6-6 and TRBJ1-2; no clear D. The CDR3 covers 11 residues. The V end lost 5 bases, the J end lost 7 bases, and 8 bases lay between the germline ends. Per germline, CDR1 MNHNY and CDR2 SVGAGI (reference sequence). The CDR3 bases are TGTGCCAGCAGTGACACGGCTGGCTACACCTTC. Translation: CASSDTAGYTF.

The V gene is TRBV15, the J gene TRBJ2-5; 10 bases align to TRBD2. Per the germline V gene, CDR1 is LNHNV and CDR2 is YYDKDF (reference sequence). CDR3 length: 14 residues. V dropped 5 bases and J dropped 7; count of bases not matched to a gene: 7. The CDR3 spells CATSLSGREGTQYF. DNA of the CDR3: TGTGCCACCAGCCTCAGCGGGAGGGAGGGGACCCAGTACTTC. Looking up the rest from reference TRBV15 and TRBJ2-5 gives the full variable domain: DAMVIQNPRYQVTQFGKPVTLSCSQTLNHNVMYWYQQKSSQAPKLLFHYYDKDFNNEADTPDNFQSRRPNTSFCFLDIRSPGLGDTAMYLCATSLSGREGTQYFGPGTRLLVL.

This clone was counted only a few times. DNA for the CDR3: TGTGCCAGCAGCTTAATTCTCGGGACAGGACTAAATTCCTACGAGCAGTACTTC. It codes for CASSLILGTGLNSYEQYF. This chain joins TRBV7-2 and TRBJ2-7, with TRBD1 identical over 8 bases. Germline CDR1 and CDR2: SGHTA and FQGNSA. The trim removed 2 bases at V and 1 base at J, leaving 13 bases unmatched. The CDR3 runs 18 residues. The whole variable domain, remainder taken from reference TRBV7-2 and TRBJ2-7, is GAGVSQSPSNKVTEKGKDVELRCDPISGHTALYWYRQSLGQGLEFLIYFQGNSAPDKSGLPSDRFSAERTGGSVSTLTIQRTQQEDSAVYLCASSLILGTGLNSYEQYFGPGTRLTVT.

V and J are TRBV5-4 and TRBJ2-1; 11 nucleotides align to TRBD2. The CDR3 length is 16 residues. J was trimmed by 9 bases and V by 0 bases; bases with no gene match: 8. In germline, CDR1 is SGHNT, CDR2 YYREEE (reference sequence). The CDR3 spells CASSLALLAGVGEQFF. The CDR3 DNA reads as TGTGCCAGCAGCTTGGCCTTACTAGCGGGAGTCGGTGAGCAGTTCTTC.

J is TRBJ2-3 and V is TRBV4-1; TRBD1 matches at 10 bases. V shed 0 bases, J shed 5 bases, and the junction held 14 bases outside the gene matches. The germline V gene encodes CDR1 MGHRA and CDR2 YSYEKL. The CDR3 totals 19 residues. In nucleotides, the CDR3 is TGCGCCAGCAGCCAAGATCGGTCGGTCGGACAGGGGGTCGTAGATACGCAGTATTTT. Amino acid sequence: CASSQDRSVGQGVVDTQYF.

This chain uses TRBV6-1 with TRBJ1-2; D remains unclear. The V end was cut by 0 bases, the J end by 5 bases, with 10 bases between. CDR3 length equals 14 residues. Germline lookup yields CDR1 MNHNS and CDR2 SASEGT. The CDR3 DNA follows: TGTGCCAGCAGTGAAGCGTCAGGCGCGTATGGCTACACCTTC. Protein product: CASSEASGAYGYTF.

This chain links TRBV7-2 with TRBJ1-2, with a weak D call TRBD1 (5 bases). Trimming removed 5 bases at V and 0 bases at J, with 13 bases between. This CDR3 is 15 amino acids long. The germline gives CDR1 SGHTA, CDR2 FQGNSA. DNA for the CDR3: TGTGCCAGCAGCCCTCAGGGTGCGGCTAACTATGGCTACACCTTC. Translation: CASSPQGAANYGYTF.

This clone was counted between two and nine times. The chain couples TRBV12-3 or TRBV12-4 to TRBJ2-7; D is possibly TRBD1 (6 bases). The CDR3 consists of 13 residues. V lost 2 bases and J 7 bases, leaving 12 bases between the germline ends. The CDR3 loop reads CASSLRDTGEQYF. The CDR3 coding sequence is TGTGCCAGCAGTTTACGGGACACCGGTGAGCAGTACTTC.